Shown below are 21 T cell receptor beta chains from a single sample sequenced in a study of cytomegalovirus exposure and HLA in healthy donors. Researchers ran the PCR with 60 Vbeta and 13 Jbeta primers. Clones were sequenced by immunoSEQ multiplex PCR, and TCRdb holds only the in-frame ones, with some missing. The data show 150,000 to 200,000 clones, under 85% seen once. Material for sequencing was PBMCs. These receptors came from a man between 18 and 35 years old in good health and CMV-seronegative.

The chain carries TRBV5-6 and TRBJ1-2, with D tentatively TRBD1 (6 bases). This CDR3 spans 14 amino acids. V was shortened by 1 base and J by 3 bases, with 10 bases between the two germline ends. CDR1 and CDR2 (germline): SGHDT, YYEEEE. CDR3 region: CASSLLAGDYGYTF. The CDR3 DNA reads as TGTGCCAGCAGCTTGCTGGCAGGGGACTATGGCTACACCTTC.

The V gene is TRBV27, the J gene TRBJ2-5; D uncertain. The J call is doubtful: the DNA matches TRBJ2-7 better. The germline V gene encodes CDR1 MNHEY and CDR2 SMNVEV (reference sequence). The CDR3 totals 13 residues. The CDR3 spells CASSLLYSYEQYF. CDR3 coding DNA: TGTGCCAGCAGTTTGCTCTACTCCTACGAGCAGTACTTC.

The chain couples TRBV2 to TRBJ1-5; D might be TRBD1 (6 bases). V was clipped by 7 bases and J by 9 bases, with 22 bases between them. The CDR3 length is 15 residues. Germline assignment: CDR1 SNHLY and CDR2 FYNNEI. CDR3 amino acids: CASTTGGGPGLPQHF. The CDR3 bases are TGTGCCAGCACTACGGGAGGGGGGCCAGGTCTGCCCCAGCATTTT.

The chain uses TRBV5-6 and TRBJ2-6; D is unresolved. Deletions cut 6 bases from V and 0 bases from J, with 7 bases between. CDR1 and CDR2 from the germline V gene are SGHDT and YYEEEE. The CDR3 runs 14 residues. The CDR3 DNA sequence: TGTGCCAGCACCCCGGTCTCTGGGGCCAACGTCCTGACTTTC. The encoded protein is CASTPVSGANVLTF.

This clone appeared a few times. The CDR3 DNA is TGTGCCAGCAGCTCGGACGGGGGAACGACCGGGGAGCTGTTTTTT. This translates into CASSSDGGTTGELFF. The V call is TRBV7-9, the J call TRBJ2-2, with D perhaps matching TRBD2 (6 bases). The CDR3 totals 15 residues. The V end lost 4 bases, the J end lost 5 bases, and 14 bases lay between the germline ends. Germline-derived CDR1 and CDR2 are SEHNR and FQNEAQ (reference sequence).

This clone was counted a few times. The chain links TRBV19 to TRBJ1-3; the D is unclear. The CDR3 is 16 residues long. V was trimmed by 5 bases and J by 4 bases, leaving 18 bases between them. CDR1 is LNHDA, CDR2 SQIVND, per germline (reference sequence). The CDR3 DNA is TGTGCCAGTAGTCCCAAGGGCCAACCGGGAGGAAACACCATATATTTT. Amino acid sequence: CASSPKGQPGGNTIYF.

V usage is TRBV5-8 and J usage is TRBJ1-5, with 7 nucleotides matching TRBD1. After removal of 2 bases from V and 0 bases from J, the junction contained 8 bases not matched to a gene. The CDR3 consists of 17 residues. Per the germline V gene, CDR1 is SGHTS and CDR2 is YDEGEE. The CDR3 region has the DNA TGTGCCAGCAGCTTACTCACAGGGGACTTTAGCAATCAGCCCCAGCATTTT. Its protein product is CASSLLTGDFSNQPQHF. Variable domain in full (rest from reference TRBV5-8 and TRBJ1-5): EAGVTQSPTHLIKTRGQQATLRCSPISGHTSVYWYQQALGLGLQFLLWYDEGEERNRGNFPPRFSGRQFPNYSSELNVNALELEDSALYLCASSLLTGDFSNQPQHFGDGTRLSIL.

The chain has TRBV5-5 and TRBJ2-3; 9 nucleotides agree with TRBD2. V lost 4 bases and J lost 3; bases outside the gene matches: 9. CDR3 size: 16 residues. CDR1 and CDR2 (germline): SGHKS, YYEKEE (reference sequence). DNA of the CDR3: TGTGCCAGCAGCCCCCCCGCTAGCGGGGTAACAGATACGCAGTATTTT. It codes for CASSPPASGVTDTQYF.

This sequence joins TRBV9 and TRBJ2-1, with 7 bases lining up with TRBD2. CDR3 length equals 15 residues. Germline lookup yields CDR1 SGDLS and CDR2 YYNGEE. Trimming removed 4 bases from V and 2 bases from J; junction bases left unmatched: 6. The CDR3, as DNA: TGTGCCAGCAGCCCCGTAGCGGGTCCCTACAATGAGCAGTTCTTC. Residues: CASSPVAGPYNEQFF.

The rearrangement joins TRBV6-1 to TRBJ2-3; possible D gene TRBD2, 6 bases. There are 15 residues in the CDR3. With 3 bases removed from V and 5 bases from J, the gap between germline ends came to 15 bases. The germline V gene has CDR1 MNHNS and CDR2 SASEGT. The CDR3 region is CASSDLARRGDTQYF. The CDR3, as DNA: TGTGCCAGCAGTGACCTAGCGAGAAGGGGAGATACGCAGTATTTT.

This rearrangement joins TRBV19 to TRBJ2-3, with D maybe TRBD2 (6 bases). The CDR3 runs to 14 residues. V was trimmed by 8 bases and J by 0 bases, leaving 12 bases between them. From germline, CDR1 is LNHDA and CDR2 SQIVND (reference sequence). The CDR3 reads CASGGLRSTDTQYF. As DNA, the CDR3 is TGTGCCAGTGGGGGACTTAGAAGCACAGATACGCAGTATTTT.

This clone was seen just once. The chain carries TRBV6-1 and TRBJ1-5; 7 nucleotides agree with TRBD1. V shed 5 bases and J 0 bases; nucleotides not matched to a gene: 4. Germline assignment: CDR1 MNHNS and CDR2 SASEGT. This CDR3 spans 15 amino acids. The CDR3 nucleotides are TGTGCCAGCAGTCCGGGACAGCTTAGCAATCAGCCCCAGCATTTT. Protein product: CASSPGQLSNQPQHF.

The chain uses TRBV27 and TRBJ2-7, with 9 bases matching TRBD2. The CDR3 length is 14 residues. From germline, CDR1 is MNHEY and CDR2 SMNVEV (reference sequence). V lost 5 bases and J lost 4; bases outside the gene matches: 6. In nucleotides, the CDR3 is TGTGCCAGCAGTCCCCCGACTAGCGGTTACGAGCAGTACTTC. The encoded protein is CASSPPTSGYEQYF.

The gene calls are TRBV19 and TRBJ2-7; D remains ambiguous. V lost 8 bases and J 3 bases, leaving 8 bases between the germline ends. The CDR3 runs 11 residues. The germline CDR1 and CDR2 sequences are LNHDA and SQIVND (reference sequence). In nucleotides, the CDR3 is TGTGCCAGTTCTAACCTCTACGAGCAGTACTTC. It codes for CASSNLYEQYF. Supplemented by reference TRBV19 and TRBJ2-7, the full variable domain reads DGGITQSPKYLFRKEGQNVTLSCEQNLNHDAMYWYRQDPGQGLRLIYYSQIVNDFQKGDIAEGYSVSREKKESFPLTVTSAQKNPTAFYLCASSNLYEQYFGPGTRLTVT.

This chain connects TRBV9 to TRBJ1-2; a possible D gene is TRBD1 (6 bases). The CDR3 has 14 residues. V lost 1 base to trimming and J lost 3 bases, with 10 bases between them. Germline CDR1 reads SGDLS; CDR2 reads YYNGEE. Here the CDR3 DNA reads TGTGCCAGCAGCGTACTGGGACAAGACTATGGCTACACCTTC. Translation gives CASSVLGQDYGYTF.

The DNA of the CDR3 is TGTGCCAGCAGTCTCCGGGACAGGCCGAACGAGCAGTACTTC. This codes for CASSLRDRPNEQYF. The chain carries TRBV11-2 and TRBJ2-7; 8 positions agree with TRBD1. With 6 bases clipped from V and 5 bases from J, the junction kept 9 bases outside the gene matches. The CDR3 runs to 14 residues. Germline CDR1 is SGHAT and CDR2 is FQNNGV.

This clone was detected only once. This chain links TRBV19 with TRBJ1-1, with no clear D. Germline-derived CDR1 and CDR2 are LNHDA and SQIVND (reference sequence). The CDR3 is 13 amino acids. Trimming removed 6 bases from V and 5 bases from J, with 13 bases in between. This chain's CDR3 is CASSAEERTEAFF. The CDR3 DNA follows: TGTGCCAGTAGCGCAGAGGAGCGGACTGAAGCTTTCTTT.

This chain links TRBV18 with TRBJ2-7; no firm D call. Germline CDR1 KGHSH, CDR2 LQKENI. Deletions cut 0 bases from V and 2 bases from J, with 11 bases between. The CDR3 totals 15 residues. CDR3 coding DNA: TGTGCCAGCTCACCACCTTCTTCAGGCCCCTACGAGCAGTACTTC. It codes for CASSPPSSGPYEQYF. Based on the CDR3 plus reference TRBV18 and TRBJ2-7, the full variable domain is NAGVMQNPRHLVRRRGQEARLRCSPMKGHSHVYWYRQLPEEGLKFMVYLQKENIIDESGMPKERFSAEFPKEGPSILRIQQVVRGDSAAYFCASSPPSSGPYEQYFGPGTRLTVT.

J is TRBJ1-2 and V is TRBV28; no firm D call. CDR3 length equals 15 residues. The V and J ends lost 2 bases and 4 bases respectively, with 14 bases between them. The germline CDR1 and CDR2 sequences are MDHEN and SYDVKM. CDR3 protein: CASSLGGGVRYGYTF. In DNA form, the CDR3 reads TGTGCCAGCAGTTTAGGAGGTGGGGTCCGCTATGGCTACACCTTC.

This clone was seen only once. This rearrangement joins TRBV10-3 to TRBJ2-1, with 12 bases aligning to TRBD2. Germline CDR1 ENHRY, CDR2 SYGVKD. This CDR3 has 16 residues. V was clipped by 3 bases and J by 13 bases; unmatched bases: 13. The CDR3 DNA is TGTGCCATCAGTGAAGGTCGAGCTAGCGGGAGGGCGGTACAGTTCTTC. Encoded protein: CAISEGRASGRAVQFF.

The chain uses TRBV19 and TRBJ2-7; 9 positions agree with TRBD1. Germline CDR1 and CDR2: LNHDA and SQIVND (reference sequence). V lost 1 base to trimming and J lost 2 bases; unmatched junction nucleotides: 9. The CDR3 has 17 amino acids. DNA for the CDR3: TGTGCCAGTAGTATAGGAAGAACCGGGACAGGGACCTACGAGCAGTACTTC. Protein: CASSIGRTGTGTYEQYF.